This T cell receptor beta chain was found in a study of cytomegalovirus exposure and HLA in healthy donors (TCRdb year 2017). As for the study more broadly: In an earlier analysis of around 540 of the donors, approximately 260 Gb of sequence data and 100 million or so unique TCR beta sequences from some 170 million T cells were reported. An early release that covered several hundred HLA-typed donors contained approximately 320 gigabases of sequencing data and 85 million to 100 million unique TCR sequences. Of the roughly 430 genotyped donors, about 84% fell in the genetic ancestry cluster associated with self-reported Caucasian donors. The study aimed to test whether cataloging public T cell receptors could reveal signatures of past pathogen exposure. The study profiled the T cell repertoires of about 720 subjects by immunosequencing and related them to cytomegalovirus serostatus. A separate validation cohort of more than 100 different subjects was used in addition to the roughly 640-subject first cohort. To predict cytomegalovirus infection status, the study brought together high-throughput TCR immunosequencing, statistical association of individual TCRs with disease status, and machine learning. A later analysis re-examined previously published TCR beta repertoires from roughly 650 donors and added high-resolution HLA genotyping to investigate patterns of TCR occurrence. Rather than using new phenotypic data, the later analysis identified candidate immune exposures from TCR beta sequences and from how often those sequences occurred across donors. An earlier analysis of 587 of the donors used high-throughput TCR beta sequencing to judge whether each TCR beta V gene segment behaved as functional or pseudogenic. Alongside the repertoire data, information on donor age, sex, ethnicity and CMV serostatus was compiled. Genome-wide SNP genotypes for about 55% of the roughly 670 donors were used in a later genetic analysis, which treated that subset as a discovery cohort. All discovery cohort repertoires had been generated using a single sequencing platform. Class I and class II HLA loci were covered by the typing at four-digit resolution. Typing coverage differed by locus: A, B, C, DRB1 and DQB1 were typed in about 629-640 donors, DQA1 in 500 to 550, DPA1 in 600 to 610, and DPB1 in around 490. Because of strong linkage in the cohort, 5 or 6 DR-DQ haplotypes were treated as single units for association and clustering. On average, around 230,000 unique TCR beta nucleotide sequences were sequenced per donor among a few hundred genotyped donors of the cohort, with around 19% of those sequences being non-productive. The paper's findings and limits, for the study overall: The earlier analysis of approximately 540 of the donors excluded around 17 rarely observed V segments, including chromosome 9 orphons, because counts were too low. A few of the identified cytomegalovirus-associated TCR beta chains were confirmed in vitro to be specific for cytomegalovirus antigens. A later analysis associated 15,000 to 20,000 TCR beta sequences with specific HLA alleles at a false discovery rate of 0.05. In a later genetic analysis, a missense DCLRE1C variant was associated with V-gene and J-gene trimming of TCR beta chains, and the association was replicated in an independent cohort. A later genetic analysis reported fewer N-insertions in productive TCRs among donors in an Asian-associated ancestry cluster than the roughly 700-donor mean. In a later analysis, HLA-associated TCR beta chains were found to be more clonally expanded and to have lower generation probabilities than equally common non-associated chains. A group of highly shared sequence variants was considered likely to be a technical artifact of the sequencing pipeline. In a later analysis, TCR association rates were found to vary across HLA loci, with the most associated TCRs seen for DRB1 alleles and the fewest for HLA-C alleles. The 87-base-pair reads could not distinguish some IMGT-functional V segments, including TRBV6-2 and TRBV6-3, so those segments were excluded. For the cohort, immune exposure information was limited to CMV serostatus. In a later analysis, most CMV-associated TCR beta chains were found to appear HLA-restricted, with HLA associations seemingly driven largely by CMV exposure. Correlated functional status among segregating V segments might reflect linkage disequilibrium, but an unknown experimental factor could not be ruled out. The authors suggested that the approach could potentially be extended to other disease states and immunological phenotypes. A total of 164 TCR beta chains were listed by the study as associated with cytomegalovirus. Several of the top co-occurrence clusters appeared to be linked to parvovirus B19, influenza, CMV and Epstein-Barr virus, according to a later analysis. The classifier was reported to diagnose cytomegalovirus status with high specificity and sensitivity in both the original cohort and the validation cohort. Roughly uniform sequencing depth across donors was assumed in presence/absence analyses, although this assumption may not hold. Because some donors lacked HLA typing at each locus, the association tests relied only on the typed subset. A further reported finding was that TCR beta sequences accurately predicted the HLA-A and HLA-B alleles for most subjects in the first cohort. Assigning TCR associations to individual alleles was difficult when HLA alleles, especially DR and DQ, strongly co-occurred. An earlier analysis of 450 to 750 of the donors showed that most TCR beta V segments appeared in productive rearrangements either about 87% or about 30% of the time, which broadly matched IMGT annotations. Most TCR sequences were observed very rarely across donors, whereas some public TCRs were present in many individuals. This cohort had only TCR beta chains sequenced, and the lack of alpha or paired-chain data limited which features could be detected.

Details on this clone: This receptor's antigen is unknown.

The protocol used for the library was the immunoSEQ multiplex PCR assay. For the multiplex PCR, a mixture combining 60 forward primers for TCR Vbeta segments and 13 reverse primers for TCR Jbeta segments was used. A multiplex PCR assay on genomic DNA amplified the CDR3 region of rearranged TCR beta genes. Amplified TCR beta libraries were sequenced as 87-base-pair reads on the Illumina HiSeq System. On the authors' methods: A later analysis counted approximately 84 million unique TCR beta chains across the 700 or so repertoires, and roughly 10 million of these chains were shared by at least two donors. Raw reads were error-corrected and collapsed into unique sequences with a nearest-neighbor algorithm that merged closely related sequences to remove PCR and sequencing errors. Alignment of CDR3 sequences to IMGT reference sequences was used to assign V, D and J gene segments. For a sequence to be retained, a match of at least six nucleotides to both a V gene segment and a J gene segment was required. Rearrangements were called productive when the CDR3 lacked stop codons and stayed in frame with V and J; all others were non-productive. CDR3 was defined according to IMGT convention as the region running from the second conserved V-encoded cysteine to the conserved J-encoded phenylalanine. The earlier analysis of fewer than 700 of the donors excluded sequences that lacked an unambiguous match to a single V gene segment. In an earlier analysis of some 590 of the donors, V segments were called functional above 56.7% productive rearrangements and were called segregating when the between-donor standard deviation exceeded 5%. To diagnose cytomegalovirus status from the catalog of TCR beta chain sequences, a statistical classification framework was built. In a later analysis, V and J genes were assigned by comparing TCR nucleotide sequences against IMGT/GENE-DB human TR gene sequences. A later analysis assigned CDR3 sequences and most-parsimonious VDJ recombination scenarios with the TCRdist pipeline. A later analysis defined each TCR beta chain by its CDR3 amino acid sequence plus V-gene family, and excluded reads lacking a unique V-gene family. A later analysis removed 500 to 600 highly shared, low-generation-probability nucleotide sequences to deal with suspected cross-contamination and a sequencing artifact. In a later analysis, a clonal expansion index was calculated for each public chain from normalized within-repertoire ranks of inferred template counts. In a later analysis, generation probabilities were computed with a VDJ recombination model fitted to out-of-frame rearrangements, and the resulting probabilities were checked against IGoR. In a later analysis, hypergeometric tests were used to score TCR-TCR, TCR-HLA and TCR-CMV co-occurrence, with a repertoire-size bias correction applied to TCR pairs. In a later analysis, false discovery rates were estimated by permuting HLA or CMV assignments 20 times. In a later analysis, co-occurring TCRs were grouped using DBSCAN, and TCRdist sequence similarity was added for clustering within HLA-allele-positive subsets. Co-occurrence clustering excluded repertoires with fewer than 30,000 or more than 120,000 public chains, plus five with anomalous nucleotide sharing. Drawn from immuneACCESS, this table holds only the in-frame rearrangements with V and J called that TCRdb kept. Clones are partly lost; checked studies trace under half to an unresolved V gene and leave the rest unexplained. Clone size and the V and J calls come from that table; the DNA yielded D and trimming. This specimen's table enumerates about 140,000 clones. Of the sample, about 2.5% falls within the top ten clones.

From V the trimming removes 5 bases and from J it removes 8 bases, while the gene matches leave 3 bases of the junction unaccounted for. From a lookup of the germline V gene, CDR1 and CDR2 are MNHEY and SVGAGI. The CDR3 numbers 12 residues from cysteine through phenylalanine. This entry keeps only the CDR3 DNA: 36 bases, framed from base 1. In total, fewer than 750 healthy bone marrow donors made up the cohort. At the time of sampling, every cohort member was nominally healthy, though immune exposures that went unrecorded were likely present. The donor tested CMV seronegative, placing the donor among the roughly 400 seronegative members of the cohort. Every donor gave a peripheral blood sample, and the peripheral blood mononuclear cells from that sample were used for TCR beta sequencing. Genomic DNA was extracted from the blood cell samples with the Qiagen DNeasy Blood Extraction Kit.

The chain uses TRBV6-5 and TRBJ1-2, with TRBD1 identical over 9 junction bases. Sequenced: PBMCs. The origin of this receptor is a man aged 40-49 years in good health and CMV-seronegative. The CDR3 region reads CASSDTGGGYTF. The nucleotide sequence reads TGTGCCAGCAGTGATACAGGGGGCGGCTACACCTTC.